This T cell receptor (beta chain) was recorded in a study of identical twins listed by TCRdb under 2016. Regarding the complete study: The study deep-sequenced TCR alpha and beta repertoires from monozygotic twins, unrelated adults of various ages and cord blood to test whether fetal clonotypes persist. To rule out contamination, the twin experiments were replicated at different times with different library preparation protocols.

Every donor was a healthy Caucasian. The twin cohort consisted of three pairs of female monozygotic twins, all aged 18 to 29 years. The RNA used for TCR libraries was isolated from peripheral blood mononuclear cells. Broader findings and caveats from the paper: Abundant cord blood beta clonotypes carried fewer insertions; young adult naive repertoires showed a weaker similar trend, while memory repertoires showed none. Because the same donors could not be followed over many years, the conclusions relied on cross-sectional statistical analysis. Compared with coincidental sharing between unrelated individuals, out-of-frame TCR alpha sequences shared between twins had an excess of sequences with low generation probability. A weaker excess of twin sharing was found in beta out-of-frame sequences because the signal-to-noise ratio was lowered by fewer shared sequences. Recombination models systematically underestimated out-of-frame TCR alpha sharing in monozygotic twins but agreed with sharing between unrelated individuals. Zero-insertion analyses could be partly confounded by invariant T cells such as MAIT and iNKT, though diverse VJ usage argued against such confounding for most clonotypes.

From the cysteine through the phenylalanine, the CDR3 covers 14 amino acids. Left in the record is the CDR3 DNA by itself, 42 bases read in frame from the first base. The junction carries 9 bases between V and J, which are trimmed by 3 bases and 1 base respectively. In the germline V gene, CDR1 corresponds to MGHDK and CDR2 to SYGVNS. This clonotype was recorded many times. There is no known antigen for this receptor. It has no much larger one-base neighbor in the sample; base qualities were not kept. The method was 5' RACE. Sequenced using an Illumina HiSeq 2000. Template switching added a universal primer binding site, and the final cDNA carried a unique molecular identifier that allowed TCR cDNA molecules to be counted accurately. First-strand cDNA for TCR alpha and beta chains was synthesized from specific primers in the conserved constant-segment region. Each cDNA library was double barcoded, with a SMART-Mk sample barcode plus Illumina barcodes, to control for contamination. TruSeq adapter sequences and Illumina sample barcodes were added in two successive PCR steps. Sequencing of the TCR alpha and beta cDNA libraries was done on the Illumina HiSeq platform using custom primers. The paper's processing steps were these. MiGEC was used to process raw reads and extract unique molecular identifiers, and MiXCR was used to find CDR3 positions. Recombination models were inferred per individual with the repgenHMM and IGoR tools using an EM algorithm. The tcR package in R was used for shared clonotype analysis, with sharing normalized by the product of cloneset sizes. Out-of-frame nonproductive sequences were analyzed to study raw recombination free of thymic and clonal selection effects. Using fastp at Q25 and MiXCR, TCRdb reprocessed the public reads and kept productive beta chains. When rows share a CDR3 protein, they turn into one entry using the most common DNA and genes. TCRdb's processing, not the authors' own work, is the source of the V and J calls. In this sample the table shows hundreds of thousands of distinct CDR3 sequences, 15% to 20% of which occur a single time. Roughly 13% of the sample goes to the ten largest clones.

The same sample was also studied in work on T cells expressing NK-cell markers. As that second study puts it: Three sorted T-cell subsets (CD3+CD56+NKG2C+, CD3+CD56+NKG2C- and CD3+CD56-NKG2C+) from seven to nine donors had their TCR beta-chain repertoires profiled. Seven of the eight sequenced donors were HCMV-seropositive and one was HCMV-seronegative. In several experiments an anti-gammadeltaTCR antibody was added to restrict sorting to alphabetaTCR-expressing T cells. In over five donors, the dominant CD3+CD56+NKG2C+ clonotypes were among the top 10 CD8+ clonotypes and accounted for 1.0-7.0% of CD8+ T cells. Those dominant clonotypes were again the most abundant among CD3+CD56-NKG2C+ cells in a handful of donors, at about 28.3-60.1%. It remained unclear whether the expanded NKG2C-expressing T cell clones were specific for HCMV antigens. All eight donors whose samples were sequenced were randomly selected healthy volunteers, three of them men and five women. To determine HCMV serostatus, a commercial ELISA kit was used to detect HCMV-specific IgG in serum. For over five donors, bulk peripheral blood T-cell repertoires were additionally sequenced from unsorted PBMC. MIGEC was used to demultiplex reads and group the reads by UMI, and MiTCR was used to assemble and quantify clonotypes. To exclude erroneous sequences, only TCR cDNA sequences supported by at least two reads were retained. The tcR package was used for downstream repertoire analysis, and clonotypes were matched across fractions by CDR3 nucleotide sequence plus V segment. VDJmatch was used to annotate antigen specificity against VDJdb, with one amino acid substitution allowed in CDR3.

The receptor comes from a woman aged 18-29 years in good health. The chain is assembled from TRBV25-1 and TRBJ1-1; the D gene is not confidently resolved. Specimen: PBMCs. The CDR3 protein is CASSDWTGNTEAFF. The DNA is TGTGCCAGCAGTGATTGGACGGGGAACACTGAAGCTTTCTTT.